These 18 T cell receptor beta chains came from one sample sequenced in a study of T-cell reconstitution after alpha-beta-depleted transplantation in children. A TCRbeta library incorporating unique molecular identifiers was prepared. Via MiXCR, TCRdb re-called the PCR reads, giving one row per CDR3 protein. There are a few hundred thousand distinct CDR3 sequences in the sample; 20% to 30% occur only once, and just over 35% lies in the top ten. The source material was PBMCs, sampled before TCRalphabeta/CD19-depleted stem cell transplant. These receptors were collected from a boy in the first two years of life with Wiskott-Aldrich syndrome, due to receive a stem cell transplant.

The rearrangement links TRBV4-1 to TRBJ2-1; D is unresolved. The CDR3 contains 15 residues. Trimming removed 1 base from V and 6 bases from J, with 13 bases in between. The germline V gene has CDR1 MGHRA and CDR2 YSYEKL. Here the CDR3 DNA reads TGCGCCAGCAGCCAAGTTATCCCTAGAAGCAATGAGCAGTTCTTC. Residues: CASSQVIPRSNEQFF.

The chain couples TRBV6-2 or TRBV6-3 to TRBJ1-1; tentatively, D is TRBD1 (5 bases). CDR1 MNHEY and CDR2 SVGEGT come from the germline V gene. The CDR3 has 16 amino acids. V gave up 0 bases and J gave up 0 bases, with 11 bases separating them. In DNA form, the CDR3 reads TGTGCCAGCAGTTACTCGGGGGAGAGAATGAACACTGAAGCTTTCTTT. This translates into CASSYSGERMNTEAFF.

The rearrangement links TRBV11-2 to TRBJ2-5; D unresolved. V lost 3 bases and J 5 bases, leaving 10 bases between the germline ends. Per the germline V gene, CDR1 is SGHAT and CDR2 is FQNNGV. The CDR3 loop spans 13 amino acids. The CDR3: CASSFSGPETQYF. In DNA form, the CDR3 reads TGTGCCAGCAGCTTTTCGGGTCCCGAGACCCAGTACTTC.

This chain uses TRBV20-1 with TRBJ2-5; 12 bases are shared with TRBD2. Per the germline V gene, CDR1 is DFQATT and CDR2 is SNEGSKA (reference sequence). J gave up 3 bases and V 4 bases, and 6 bases lay outside the gene matches. The CDR3 sequence is 15 residues long. CDR3 coding DNA: TGCAGTGCTACCAAGACTAGCGGGAGCAAAGAGACCCAGTACTTC. Residues: CSATKTSGSKETQYF.

This clonotype occurred a few times. The J gene is TRBJ2-7, the V gene TRBV20-1; D not certain. In germline, CDR1 is DFQATT, CDR2 SNEGSKA (reference sequence). The CDR3 covers 12 residues. The V end was cut by 0 bases, the J end by 2 bases, with 5 bases between. The CDR3 nucleotides are TGCAGTGCTAGAGAAAGGCCCTACGAGCAGTACTTC. Translation: CSARERPYEQYF.

The chain recombines TRBV10-2 with TRBJ2-1; D possibly corresponds to TRBD2 (6 bases). Germline CDR1 is WSHSY and CDR2 is SAAADI. The V end was cut by 10 bases, the J end by 4 bases, with 11 bases between. The CDR3 runs to 12 residues. The CDR3: CAKEEGYNEQFF. CDR3 nucleotides: TGCGCCAAGGAGGAGGGATACAATGAGCAGTTCTTC.

There are a few counts of this clonotype. The CDR3 loop is CASSDADRPWETQYF. The CDR3 DNA sequence: TGCGCCAGCAGCGATGCCGACAGGCCCTGGGAGACCCAGTACTTC. V usage is TRBV5-1 and J usage is TRBJ2-5; weak D call: TRBD1 (6 bases). Germline assignment: CDR1 SGHRS and CDR2 YFSETQ. The CDR3 loop spans 15 amino acids. The germline V and J ends were trimmed by 4 bases and 5 bases, with 18 bases remaining between them.

This clonotype was counted only a few times. The chain has TRBV29-1 and TRBJ2-3; 8 nucleotides line up with TRBD1. Per germline, CDR1 SQVTM and CDR2 ANQGSEA. The CDR3 loop spans 14 amino acids. J gave up 1 base and V 7 bases, and 7 bases lay outside the gene matches. The CDR3: CSATRGRGTDTQYF. As DNA, the CDR3 is TGCAGCGCTACCAGGGGGCGCGGCACAGATACGCAGTATTTT.

The rearrangement joins TRBV6-1 to TRBJ2-1; 12 bases map to TRBD2. CDR3 size: 20 residues. The germline CDR1 and CDR2 sequences are MNHNS and SASEGT. V shed 1 base and J 3 bases; nucleotides not matched to a gene: 13. CDR3 sequence reads: CASSEELEVKGLAGYNEQFF. Written as DNA, the CDR3 is TGTGCCAGCAGTGAAGAGTTAGAGGTTAAGGGACTAGCGGGCTACAATGAGCAGTTCTTC.

The V and J genes are TRBV10-3 and TRBJ2-1, with D perhaps matching TRBD2 (6 bases). Trimming took off 2 bases at V and 0 bases at J, with 8 bases between the two ends. This CDR3 region has 15 residues. Germline-derived CDR1 and CDR2 are ENHRY and SYGVKD. Here the CDR3 reads CAISETSSSYNEQFF. CDR3 DNA: TGTGCCATCAGTGAGACTAGCAGCTCCTACAATGAGCAGTTCTTC.

This clonotype was seen more than once but under ten times. The V gene is TRBV28, the J gene TRBJ2-3, with D uncertain. Germline assignment: CDR1 MDHEN and CDR2 SYDVKM. Trimming shortened V by 1 base and J by 5 bases, and 7 bases separated the two germline ends. The CDR3 spans 13 residues. The CDR3 is CASSLLVKDTQYF. CDR3 sequence (DNA): TGTGCCAGCAGTTTATTAGTTAAAGATACGCAGTATTTT.

This CDR3 reads CSARTRISYEQYF. CDR3 nucleotide sequence: TGCAGTGCTAGAACCCGGATCTCCTACGAGCAGTACTTC. The J gene is TRBJ2-7, the V gene TRBV20-1, with D unclear. Trimming left V 2 bases short and J 0 bases short, with 8 bases between. CDR3 length: 13 amino acids. From germline, CDR1 is DFQATT and CDR2 SNEGSKA (reference sequence).

This clonotype was seen more than once but under ten times. The V gene is TRBV15, the J gene TRBJ1-2; D is uncertain. Per germline, CDR1 LNHNV and CDR2 YYDKDF (reference sequence). This CDR3 contains 14 residues. With 0 bases removed from V and 2 bases from J, the gap between germline ends came to 7 bases. The DNA of the CDR3 is TGTGCCACCAGCAGAGACCCTATAAACTATGGCTACACCTTC. Residues: CATSRDPINYGYTF.

The V and J genes are TRBV5-1 and TRBJ2-3; the D call may be TRBD1 or TRBD2 (6 bases each). There are 15 residues in the CDR3. The germline V and J ends were trimmed by 0 bases and 4 bases, with 12 bases remaining between them. Germline V CDR1 and CDR2: SGHRS, YFSETQ. DNA for the CDR3: TGCGCCAGCAGCTTGGAGGGGGGCGAGTCAGATACGCAGTATTTT. It translates to CASSLEGGESDTQYF.

This rearrangement joins TRBV7-2 to TRBJ2-3, with D perhaps assigned TRBD1 or TRBD2 (5 bases each). CDR1 is SGHTA and CDR2 is FQGNSA in the germline V gene. The CDR3 is made up of 13 amino acids. Trimming pared 4 bases from V and 10 bases from J, leaving 15 bases between. The CDR3 region is CASSSGPHKAQYF. The CDR3 coding sequence is TGTGCCAGCAGCTCGGGACCTCACAAAGCGCAGTATTTT. Looking up the rest from reference TRBV7-2 and TRBJ2-3 gives the full variable domain: GAGVSQSPSNKVTEKGKDVELRCDPISGHTALYWYRQSLGQGLEFLIYFQGNSAPDKSGLPSDRFSAERTGGSVSTLTIQRTQQEDSAVYLCASSSGPHKAQYFGPGTRLTVL.

The table lists this clonotype with a few counts. The genes are TRBV6-2 or TRBV6-3 and TRBJ2-1, with D possibly TRBD2 on 5 matching bases. CDR3 size: 11 residues. Germline CDR1 reads MNHEY; CDR2 reads SVGEGT. Trimming took 4 bases from V and 8 from J, leaving 6 bases between them. CDR3 nucleotide sequence: TGTGCCAGCAGTTCGGGGTATGAGCAGTTCTTC. This gives the protein CASSSGYEQFF.

V and J are TRBV3-1 and TRBJ2-1, with 7 bases that match TRBD1. This CDR3 is 15 amino acids long. Per germline, CDR1 LGHDT and CDR2 YNNKEL (reference sequence). Germline trimming cut 4 bases from V and 8 bases from J; bases unmatched to any gene: 11. In DNA, the CDR3 is TGTGCCAGCAGCCTAACTCCCGAGGGGGCCCATGAGCAGTTCTTC. This codes for CASSLTPEGAHEQFF.

This chain links TRBV7-8 with TRBJ2-5, with TRBD2 as a possible D gene (6 bases). Germline CDR1 SGHVS, CDR2 FQNEAQ. The V and J ends lost 7 bases and 5 bases respectively, with 17 bases between them. The CDR3 is 14 amino acids. The CDR3 spells CASNSDGSGETQYF. The CDR3 DNA sequence: TGTGCCAGCAACAGTGACGGGAGTGGGGAGACCCAGTACTTC.